Listed below are T cell receptor beta chains from one sample, sequenced in a study of blood T cell repertoires in COVID-19. Profiling relied on immunoSEQ multiplex PCR, and the TCRdb table lists in-frame clones only, not all of them. The sample includes over 90,000 clones, approximately 85% seen only once; the top ten take around 9.5%. Sequencing was performed on peripheral blood. The receptors derive from a man between 40 and 49 years old with active or convalescent COVID-19. Both conserved end residues are part of each CDR3. A D gene is named only where the DNA matches it firmly. A row's size may be missing; if present it is once, few, many or a size class.

D: NA; V: TRBV5-4; J: TRBJ2-1; size: NA; CDR3: CASSLGRDTYNEQFF; DNA: TGTGCCAGCAGCTTGGGCAGGGACACCTACAATGAGCAGTTCTTC
D: NA; V: TRBV5-3; J: TRBJ2-7; size: NA; CDR3: CARSLDGEGRTYEQYF; DNA: TGTGCCAGAAGCTTGGATGGTGAGGGGAGGACCTACGAGCAGTACTTC
D: TRBD2; V: TRBV19; J: TRBJ2-3; size: NA; CDR3: CASSTSSGGEENTQYF; DNA: TGTGCCAGTAGTACCTCTAGCGGGGGGGAGGAAAATACGCAGTATTTT
D: TRBD1; V: TRBV7-2; J: TRBJ2-7; size: NA; CDR3: CASSLTGGEYEQYF; DNA: TGTGCCAGCAGCCTAACAGGGGGCGAGTACGAGCAGTACTTC
D: NA; V: TRBV4-3; J: TRBJ1-2; size: many; CDR3: CASSQGQYYGYTF; DNA: TGCGCCAGCAGCCAAGGACAGTATTATGGCTACACCTTC
D: TRBD2; V: TRBV27; J: TRBJ2-5; size: NA; CDR3: CASSPMMTSGGRETQYF; DNA: TGTGCCAGCAGTCCCATGATGACTAGCGGGGGGCGGGAGACCCAGTACTTC
D: TRBD1; V: TRBV5-1; J: TRBJ2-5; size: NA; CDR3: CASSLGQGMGETQYF; DNA: TGCGCCAGCAGCTTGGGACAGGGGATGGGGGAGACCCAGTACTTC
D: TRBD1; V: TRBV29-1; J: TRBJ1-1; size: once; CDR3: CSVPVPGQGRSTEAFF; DNA: TGCAGCGTTCCAGTCCCGGGACAGGGAAGGTCCACTGAAGCTTTCTTT
D: NA; V: TRBV10-3; J: TRBJ2-2; size: NA; CDR3: CAIRPGQGTGELFF; DNA: TGTGCCATCAGACCGGGACAAGGGACCGGGGAGCTGTTTTTT
D: NA; V: TRBV6-5; J: TRBJ1-2; size: NA; CDR3: CASAESNYGYTF; DNA: TGTGCCAGCGCGGAGTCTAACTATGGCTACACCTTC
D: TRBD1; V: TRBV6-5; J: TRBJ1-2; size: NA; CDR3: CASSSGQGKGYGYTF; DNA: TGTGCCAGCAGTTCTGGACAGGGGAAAGGCTATGGCTACACCTTC
D: TRBD1; V: TRBV5-1; J: TRBJ1-6; size: NA; CDR3: CASRIGQDGSPLHF; DNA: TGCGCCAGTAGAATTGGACAGGATGGTTCACCCCTCCACTTT
D: TRBD1; V: TRBV18; J: TRBJ2-1; size: NA; CDR3: CASSPRTGFSYNEQFF; DNA: TGTGCCAGCTCCCCCCGGACAGGCTTCTCCTACAATGAGCAGTTCTTC
D: TRBD1; V: TRBV5-6; J: TRBJ1-6; size: NA; CDR3: CASSPTGNNSPLHF; DNA: TGTGCCAGCAGCCCGACAGGGAATAATTCACCCCTCCACTTT
D: NA; V: TRBV7-9; J: TRBJ2-2; size: once; CDR3: CASSLASSTGELFF; DNA: TGTGCCAGCAGCTTAGCTAGCAGCACCGGGGAGCTGTTTTTT
D: TRBD1; V: TRBV29-1; J: TRBJ1-1; size: NA; CDR3: CSGSPGQGEVNTEAFF; DNA: TGCAGCGGATCTCCCGGACAGGGTGAAGTAAACACTGAAGCTTTCTTT
D: TRBD1; V: TRBV7-9; J: TRBJ2-7; size: NA; CDR3: CASSQGDRSYEQYF; DNA: TGTGCCAGCAGCCAGGGGGACAGGTCATACGAGCAGTACTTC
D: NA; V: TRBV29-1; J: TRBJ1-2; size: NA; CDR3: CSVGSGQGIGYTF; DNA: TGCAGCGTTGGGAGTGGGCAGGGGATCGGCTACACCTTC
D: NA; V: TRBV7-9; J: TRBJ2-7; size: few; CDR3: CASSLDSSISYEQYF; DNA: TGTGCCAGCAGCTTAGACAGTTCCATCTCCTACGAGCAGTACTTC
D: NA; V: TRBV12-3/TRBV12-4; J: TRBJ1-1; size: NA; CDR3: CASSLGRTEAFF; DNA: TGTGCCAGCAGTTTGGGGCGGACTGAAGCTTTCTTT
D: NA; V: TRBV19; J: TRBJ1-3; size: NA; CDR3: CASSTFVGNTIYF; DNA: TGTGCCAGTAGTACGTTCGTTGGAAACACCATATATTTT
D: NA; V: TRBV20-1; J: TRBJ1-5; size: NA; CDR3: CSASRGGNQPQHF; DNA: TGCAGTGCCAGTCGGGGGGGCAATCAGCCCCAGCATTTT
D: NA; V: TRBV27; J: TRBJ2-5; size: NA; CDR3: CASSSPGRAETQYF; DNA: TGTGCCAGCAGTTCCCCAGGCAGGGCAGAGACCCAGTACTTC
D: TRBD1; V: TRBV7-9; J: TRBJ1-4; size: NA; CDR3: CASSYTGVTNEKLFF; DNA: TGTGCCAGCAGCTACACAGGGGTCACTAATGAAAAACTGTTTTTT
D: TRBD2; V: TRBV9; J: TRBJ2-7; size: few; CDR3: CASSVLAGGPYEQYF; DNA: TGTGCCAGCAGCGTCCTAGCGGGGGGGCCCTACGAGCAGTACTTC
D: NA; V: TRBV9; J: TRBJ2-3; size: NA; CDR3: CASSPYSGSTDTQYF; DNA: TGTGCCAGCAGCCCCTATAGCGGTAGCACAGATACGCAGTATTTT
D: NA; V: TRBV12-5; J: TRBJ1-2; size: once; CDR3: CASGLQQTGGGYGYTF; DNA: TGTGCTAGTGGTTTGCAACAGACAGGTGGCGGCTATGGCTACACCTTC
D: NA; V: TRBV21-1; J: TRBJ2-7; size: NA; CDR3: CASSLRGGGGRPYEQYF; DNA: TGTGCCAGCAGCCTAAGGGGCGGCGGGGGGAGACCCTACGAGCAGTACTTC
D: TRBD1; V: TRBV2; J: TRBJ2-7; size: few; CDR3: CASRTGPYEQYF; DNA: TGTGCCAGCAGGACAGGGCCCTACGAGCAGTACTTC
D: NA; V: TRBV11-2; J: TRBJ2-1; size: NA; CDR3: CASSFVRGRLREQFF; DNA: TGTGCCAGCAGCTTTGTACGGGGTCGGCTGCGTGAGCAGTTCTTC
D: TRBD1; V: TRBV11-2; J: TRBJ2-7; size: NA; CDR3: CASSLRRDRVYNEQYF; DNA: TGTGCCAGCAGCTTACGCCGGGACAGGGTGTATAACGAGCAGTACTTC
D: NA; V: TRBV18; J: TRBJ1-1; size: NA; CDR3: CASSPKAGTEAFF; DNA: TGTGCCAGCTCACCTAAGGCGGGGACTGAAGCTTTCTTT
D: NA; V: TRBV6-2/TRBV6-3; J: TRBJ1-5; size: few; CDR3: CASSYTGNQPQHF; DNA: TGTGCCAGCAGTTACACTGGCAATCAGCCCCAGCATTTT
D: NA; V: TRBV6-6; J: TRBJ1-1; size: NA; CDR3: CASSDDIIRSAFF; DNA: TGTGCCAGCAGTGACGACATAATCAGGTCAGCTTTCTTT
D: NA; V: TRBV11-1; J: TRBJ2-7; size: NA; CDR3: CASSQDSNPYYEQYF; DNA: TGTGCCAGCAGCCAGGACTCAAACCCCTACTACGAGCAGTACTTC
D: NA; V: TRBV9; J: TRBJ2-7; size: NA; CDR3: CASSERTGTSSYEQYF; DNA: TGTGCCAGCAGCGAGAGGACGGGAACCAGCTCCTACGAGCAGTACTTC
D: TRBD1; V: TRBV5-1; J: TRBJ1-3; size: medium-sized; CDR3: CASSLAGQDGNTIYF; DNA: TGCGCCAGCAGCTTGGCAGGACAGGACGGAAACACCATATATTTT
D: NA; V: TRBV7-2; J: TRBJ2-1; size: few; CDR3: CASSLGSGSYNEQFF; DNA: TGTGCCAGCAGCTTAGGGTCGGGCTCCTACAATGAGCAGTTCTTC
D: TRBD2; V: TRBV7-8; J: TRBJ2-1; size: once; CDR3: CASSSRLAGSYNEQFF; DNA: TGTGCCAGCAGCTCTCGATTAGCGGGCTCCTACAATGAGCAGTTCTTC
D: TRBD1; V: TRBV29-1; J: TRBJ2-5; size: NA; CDR3: CSVEPGTGLETQYF; DNA: TGCAGCGTTGAACCCGGGACAGGGCTAGAGACCCAGTACTTC
D: NA; V: TRBV3-1/TRBV3-2; J: TRBJ1-4; size: NA; CDR3: CASGGGNEKLFF; DNA: TGTGCCAGCGGGGGGGGAAATGAAAAACTGTTTTTT
D: NA; V: TRBV12-5; J: TRBJ2-7; size: NA; CDR3: CASGSGSSYEQYF; DNA: TGTGCTAGTGGGTCGGGGAGCTCCTACGAGCAGTACTTC
D: TRBD1; V: TRBV2; J: TRBJ1-4; size: once; CDR3: CASSYRGIASATNEKLFF; DNA: TGTGCCAGCAGTTACAGGGGTATCGCTTCCGCAACTAATGAAAAACTGTTTTTT
D: NA; V: TRBV13; J: TRBJ1-5; size: once; CDR3: CASSLGLLQNSNQPQHF; DNA: TGTGCCAGCAGCTTAGGGTTGCTACAGAATAGCAATCAGCCCCAGCATTTT
D: NA; V: TRBV19; J: TRBJ1-1; size: NA; CDR3: CASSQDTEAFF; DNA: TGTGCCAGTAGTCAGGACACTGAAGCTTTCTTT
D: NA; V: TRBV9; J: TRBJ1-1; size: NA; CDR3: CASSVVGGRGTEAFF; DNA: TGTGCCAGCAGCGTAGTGGGGGGGCGAGGCACTGAAGCTTTCTTT
D: NA; V: TRBV6-2/TRBV6-3; J: TRBJ2-5; size: few; CDR3: CASSPLTGIQETQYF; DNA: TGTGCCAGCAGCCCTTTAACAGGGATCCAAGAGACCCAGTACTTC
D: NA; V: TRBV7-2; J: TRBJ2-7; size: NA; CDR3: CASSASTGYEQYF; DNA: TGTGCCAGCAGCGCATCGACAGGATACGAGCAGTACTTC
D: NA; V: TRBV27; J: TRBJ2-3; size: NA; CDR3: CASSLLGGTDTQYF; DNA: TGTGCCAGCAGTTTGTTAGGGGGAACAGATACGCAGTATTTT
D: NA; V: TRBV21-1; J: TRBJ2-1; size: NA; CDR3: CASSSTSGPYNEQFF; DNA: TGTGCCAGCAGCAGTACTAGCGGACCCTACAATGAGCAGTTCTTC
D: NA; V: TRBV3-1/TRBV3-2; J: TRBJ2-3; size: once; CDR3: CASSPAGGTDTQYF; DNA: TGTGCCAGCAGTCCGGCGGGCGGCACAGATACGCAGTATTTT
D: TRBD2; V: TRBV5-1; J: TRBJ2-1; size: NA; CDR3: CASSLALAGAPKNNEQFF; DNA: TGCGCCAGCAGCTTGGCCCTAGCGGGGGCCCCTAAAAACAATGAGCAGTTCTTC
D: NA; V: TRBV7-2; J: TRBJ1-2; size: NA; CDR3: CASSLNRGNYGYTF; DNA: TGTGCCAGCAGCTTAAACCGCGGAAACTATGGCTACACCTTC
D: NA; V: TRBV11-2; J: TRBJ1-2; size: NA; CDR3: CASSLTSGLDYGYTF; DNA: TGTGCCAGCAGCTTAACGTCGGGTTTAGACTATGGCTACACCTTC
D: NA; V: TRBV29-1; J: TRBJ1-3; size: NA; CDR3: CSVEELRVPGNTIYF; DNA: TGCAGCGTTGAAGAACTACGAGTTCCTGGAAACACCATATATTTT
D: TRBD1; V: TRBV27; J: TRBJ1-4; size: few; CDR3: CASMGDRPQRNEKLFF; DNA: TGTGCCAGCATGGGGGACAGGCCCCAAAGGAATGAAAAACTGTTTTTT
D: TRBD1; V: TRBV25-1; J: TRBJ1-2; size: once; CDR3: CASSARGQGHIYGYTF; DNA: TGTGCCAGCAGTGCCCGGGGACAGGGCCATATCTATGGCTACACCTTC
D: NA; V: TRBV4-2; J: TRBJ1-2; size: NA; CDR3: CASSQEAAEGYGYTF; DNA: TGTGCCAGCAGCCAAGAAGCGGCGGAGGGCTATGGCTACACCTTC
D: TRBD1; V: TRBV12-5; J: TRBJ1-1; size: NA; CDR3: CASVGTPGQGWMNTEAFF; DNA: TGTGCTAGTGTTGGAACTCCGGGACAGGGGTGGATGAACACTGAAGCTTTCTTT
D: NA; V: TRBV10-2; J: TRBJ2-7; size: NA; CDR3: CASRGAGSTYEQYF; DNA: TGCGCCAGCCGGGGGGCGGGGTCTACCTACGAGCAGTACTTC